This TCR beta chain came from a study of response to subunit inactivated influenza vaccine. TCRdb re-derived calls from the RT-PCR reads in MiXCR, one entry per CDR3 protein. This sample has about 540,000 distinct CDR3 sequences, with around 21% found just once. Deletions cut 2 bases from V and 5 bases from J, with 13 bases between. This CDR3 has 15 residues. This sample also belongs to another study, concerning T cells expressing NK-cell markers. That investigation notes: As the method of synthesis, 5'RACE template switching with UMIs yielded TCR beta cDNA.

Material: CD4+ T cells sorted from PBMCs, obtained 11 to 12 days after vaccination. This receptor was identified in a man in his fifties who received an inactivated influenza vaccine. The rearrangement links TRBV12-3 or TRBV12-4 to TRBJ2-1; D uncertain. The CDR3 loop is CASSLSAETHNEQFF. In DNA form, the CDR3 reads TGTGCCAGCAGTTTAAGTGCAGAGACCCACAATGAGCAGTTCTTC.